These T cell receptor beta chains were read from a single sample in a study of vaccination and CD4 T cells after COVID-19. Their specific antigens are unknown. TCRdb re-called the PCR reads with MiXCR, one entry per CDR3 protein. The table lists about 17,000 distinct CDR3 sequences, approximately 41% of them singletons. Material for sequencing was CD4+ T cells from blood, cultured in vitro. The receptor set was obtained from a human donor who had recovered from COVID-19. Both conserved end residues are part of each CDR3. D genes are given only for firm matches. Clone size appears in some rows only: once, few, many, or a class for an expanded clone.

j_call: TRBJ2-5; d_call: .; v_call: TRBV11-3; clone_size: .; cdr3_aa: CASSSGAKGTQYF; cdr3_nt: TGTGCCAGCAGCTCTGGCGCCAAGGGGACCCAGTACTTC
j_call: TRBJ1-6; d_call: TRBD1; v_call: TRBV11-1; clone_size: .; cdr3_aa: CASSGQQGGRNSPLHF; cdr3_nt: TGTGCCAGCAGCGGCCAACAGGGGGGCAGAAATTCACCCCTCCACTTT
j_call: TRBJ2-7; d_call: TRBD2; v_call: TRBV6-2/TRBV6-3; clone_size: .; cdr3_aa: CASSYYRAGAREQYF; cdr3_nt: TGTGCCAGCAGTTACTACCGGGCGGGAGCGAGGGAGCAGTACTTC
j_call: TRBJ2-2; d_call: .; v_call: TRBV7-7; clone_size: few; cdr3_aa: CASSLGRNTGELFF; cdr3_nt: TGTGCCAGCAGCTTAGGACGTAACACCGGGGAGCTGTTTTTT
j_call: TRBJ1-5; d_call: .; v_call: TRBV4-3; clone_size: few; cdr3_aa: CASSQSTVQPQHF; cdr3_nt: TGCGCCAGCAGCCAATCTACAGTTCAGCCCCAGCATTTT
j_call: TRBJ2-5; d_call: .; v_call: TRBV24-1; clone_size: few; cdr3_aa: CATAAGGNQETQYF; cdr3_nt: TGTGCCACCGCGGCTGGCGGGAACCAAGAGACCCAGTACTTC
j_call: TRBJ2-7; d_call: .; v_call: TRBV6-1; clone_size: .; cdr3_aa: CASKIGGMTYEQYF; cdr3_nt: TGTGCCAGCAAGATTGGCGGAATGACCTACGAGCAGTACTTC
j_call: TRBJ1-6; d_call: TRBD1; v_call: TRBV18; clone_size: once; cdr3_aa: CASSPTGGDSPLHF; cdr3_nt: TGTGCCAGCTCACCGACAGGGGGCGATTCACCCCTCCACTTT
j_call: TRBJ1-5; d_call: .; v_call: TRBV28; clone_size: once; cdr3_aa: CASTRGGHQPQHF; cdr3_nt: TGTGCCAGCACCCGGGGTGGTCATCAGCCCCAGCATTTT
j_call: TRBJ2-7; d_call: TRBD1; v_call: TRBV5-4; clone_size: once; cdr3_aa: CASSPPGQGDYEQYF; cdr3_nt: TGTGCCAGCAGCCCTCCGGGACAGGGGGACTACGAGCAGTACTTC
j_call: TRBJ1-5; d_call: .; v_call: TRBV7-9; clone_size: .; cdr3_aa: CASSLTKGQPQHF; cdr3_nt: TGTGCCAGCAGCCTTACGAAAGGTCAGCCCCAGCATTTT
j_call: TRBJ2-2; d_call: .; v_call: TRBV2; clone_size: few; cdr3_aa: CASRTENTGELFF; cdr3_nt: TGTGCCAGCAGGACGGAGAACACCGGGGAGCTGTTTTTT
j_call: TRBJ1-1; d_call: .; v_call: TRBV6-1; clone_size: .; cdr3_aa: CASSEQATTKAFF; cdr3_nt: TGTGCCAGCAGTGAGCAGGCCACGACCAAAGCTTTCTTT
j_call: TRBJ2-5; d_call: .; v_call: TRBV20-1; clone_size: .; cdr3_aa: CSARGGQGQQETQYF; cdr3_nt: TGCAGTGCTAGAGGGGGGCAGGGTCAACAAGAGACCCAGTACTTC
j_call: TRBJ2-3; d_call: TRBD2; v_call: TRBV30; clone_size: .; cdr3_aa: CAWGTPAGGPLGTDTQYF; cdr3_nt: TGTGCCTGGGGGACCCCTGCGGGAGGACCCCTCGGCACAGATACGCAGTATTTT
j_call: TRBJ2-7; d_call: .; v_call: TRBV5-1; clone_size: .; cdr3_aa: CASSLAIASYKQYF; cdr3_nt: TGCGCCAGCAGCTTGGCGATCGCTTCCTACAAGCAGTACTTC
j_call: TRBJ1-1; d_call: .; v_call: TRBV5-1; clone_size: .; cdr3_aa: CASSLEAGNTEAFF; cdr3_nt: TGCGCCAGCAGCTTGGAGGCAGGGAACACTGAAGCTTTCTTT
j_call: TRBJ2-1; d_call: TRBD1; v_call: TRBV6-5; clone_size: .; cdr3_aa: CASSYIRGPGIHEQFF; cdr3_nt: TGTGCCAGCAGTTACATCAGGGGGCCAGGTATCCATGAGCAGTTCTTC
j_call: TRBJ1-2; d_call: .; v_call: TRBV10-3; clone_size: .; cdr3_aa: CAISGEWDAGGYGYTF; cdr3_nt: TGTGCCATCAGTGGGGAGTGGGACGCCGGTGGCTATGGCTACACCTTC